The present T cell receptor (beta chain) was sequenced within a study of shared clonotypes between healthy human individuals. General observations from the study: A handful of donors had about 5% of their naive CD4 clonotypes in common. Generally, naive subsets (rather than memory subsets) showed larger estimated richness.

Remarks on this clone: Antigen: not known.

Germline-derived CDR1 and CDR2 are SGHRS and YFSETQ. The junction had 9 bases not matched to a gene; V was cut back by 6 bases and J by 5 bases. The CDR3 has 15 amino acids. Genomic DNA from each subset was divided evenly over several immunoSEQ plates. Replicate PCRs from sorted subsets contained roughly 200 ng DNA, which is around 30,000 T cell genomes. Produced via immunoSEQ multiplex PCR; TCRdb's table is partial and in-frame only. The table includes roughly 700,000 clones, 90% detected once. The source is a man aged 18 to 35 in good health. Some clones in this sample may be carry-over from other donors' samples. This rearrangement joins TRBV5-1 to TRBJ2-7; TRBD1 matches at 12 bases. The material sequenced was memory CD8+ T cells from PBMCs. The subset is: CD45RO+ cells pooled with CCR7-negative TemRA cells. The chain's CDR3 is CASTNPGQGADEQYF. CDR3 DNA: TGCGCCAGCACCAACCCGGGACAGGGGGCCGACGAGCAGTACTTC.